This T cell receptor beta chain stems from a study of T cells expressing NK-cell markers. TCRdb re-called the 5' RACE reads and catalogs CDR3 proteins one per entry, DNA excluded. The listing records some 150,000 distinct CDR3 sequences. This CDR3 region has 14 residues. The germline gives CDR1 SGHNT, CDR2 YENEEA. This sequence originates from a man aged 18 to 29 in good health. V gene TRBV11-3 combines with J gene TRBJ1-1; the TCRdb D gene call, TRBD1, has no DNA to confirm it. Sequences were obtained from blood T cells: a sorted CD56 or NKG2C T cell subset, CD4+ or CD8+ T cells, or bulk PBMC T cells (not recorded which). The CDR3 loop is CASSYLSGRTEAFF.